This T cell receptor beta chain was recorded in a study of blood T cell repertoires in COVID-19. As for the study in general: Researchers got acute and convalescent COVID-19 samples from the United States, Italy and Spain.

Germline CDR1 MNHNS, CDR2 SASEGT. The CDR3 length is 15 residues. The V and J ends lost 3 bases and 0 bases, in that order; junction bases with no gene match: 4. In the original analysis: Researchers report that nucleated cell counts were estimated from reference gene primer amplification. The assay was immunoSEQ multiplex PCR, and TCRdb's table has in-frame clones only and misses some. The D gene and trimming were derived from the DNA, and the V and J assignments and clone size from that table. This table holds approximately 200,000 clones, approximately 90% found once. This chain connects TRBV6-1 to TRBJ2-7, with 8 bases fitting TRBD1. This TCR was recovered from a man aged 55 to 69 who had recovered from COVID-19. Sequencing was done on a sample of peripheral blood. In DNA, the CDR3 is TGTGCCAGCAGTGACCGACAGGGGCCCTCCTACGAGCAGTACTTC. Its protein product is CASSDRQGPSYEQYF.